This TCR beta chain is drawn from a study of Ad26.COV2.S vaccination and SARS-CoV-2 variants (dated by TCRdb to the early 2020s). A note on the overall study: Donors in the vaccine arm were drawn from COV1001, a phase I-IIa trial of Ad26.COV2.S in healthy adults that was multicentre, randomized, double-blind and placebo-controlled. Ad26.COV2.S was given intramuscularly at 5x10^10 or 1x10^11 viral particles, as a single shot or as two shots 56 days apart. TCRbeta repertoire sequencing was used to assess the specificity and breadth of SARS-CoV-2-reactive T cell receptors after Ad26.COV2.S vaccination. A total of some 30 samples were included in the TCR-sequenced set, comprising approximately 20 Ad26.COV2.S vaccine recipients, 5 placebo recipients and 8 SARS-CoV-2 convalescent individuals. Participants in the trial were split at random into five groups of five each, receiving low-dose or high-dose Ad26.COV2.S once or twice, or else placebo on both occasions. Blinding of investigators to trial group allocation was maintained during experiments and outcome assessment.

The immunoSEQ Assay was used to sequence TCRbeta CDR3 regions. After extraction, genomic DNA underwent amplification by bias-controlled multiplex PCR, followed by high-throughput sequencing. Processing in the source paper ran as follows. To quantify the absolute abundance of each unique TCRbeta CDR3 region, sequences were collapsed and filtered. T cell fraction was estimated by normalization of TCRbeta template counts to usable DNA, with usable DNA being measured through amplification of reference genes present in all nucleated cells. Repertoire TCRs were annotated as SARS-CoV-2-specific when V gene, CDR3 amino acid sequence and J gene were exactly matched to a known reactive TCR set. The reference SARS-CoV-2 TCR set was obtained from MIRA and was filtered for enrichment in COVID-19-positive ImmuneCODE repertoires, whereby public or cross-reactive TCRs were removed. Based on the MIRA antigens, annotated TCRs were further analysed at the level of specific ORF or position within ORF. Depth was the summed frequency of annotated unique rearrangements, while breadth was defined as annotated unique rearrangements over total unique productive rearrangements. Group comparisons of TCR breadth used two-sided Wilcoxon rank-sum tests. TCRdb holds this immuneACCESS table with in-frame rearrangements only. Some clones are missing; in checked studies, unresolved V genes explain under half, and the rest has no known cause. D and trimming were read from the DNA, whereas the V and J calls and clone size are those reported in that table. The sample table holds 300,000 to 400,000 clones, of which more than 85% were seen once. Of the sample, about 4.6% falls within the top ten clones.

Germline trimming: 2 bases from V, 5 bases from J; junction bases outside gene matches: 6. Taken from cysteine to phenylalanine, the CDR3 has 15 residues. The entry retains the CDR3 DNA only, 45 bases that are in frame from base 1. The germline V gene (reference sequence) sets CDR1 to PRHDT and CDR2 to FYEKMQ. As concerns this clone: Its antigen is unknown. No qualities accompany the bases; no much larger clone lies one base away.

The treatment or condition label of this sample denotes: around 19 received Ad26.COV2.S at low or high dose, single or two shots; several received placebo; per-sample allocation not given. Repertoires of vaccine and placebo recipients were sequenced from samples taken on day 63 after the first injection. Cohort 1b enrolled around 23 adults aged 18-55 years at a single site in Boston, USA, between 29 July and 7 August 2020. Ad26.COV2.S was a replication-incompetent adenovirus type 26 vector that expressed a prefusion-stabilized SARS-CoV-2 spike protein derived from the original Wuhan strain. Overall results and qualifications from the work: The study lacked the statistical power to compare responses across vaccine doses or regimens. The authors noted that total T cell responses may have been underestimated by the TCR breadth and depth analyses. Vaccine and placebo recipients had comparable non-spike TCR breadth, which fits with the vaccine containing only spike. After vaccination, substantial breadth of spike-specific CD8+ and CD4+ T cell responses was reported. Higher spike-specific TCR breadth was observed in Ad26.COV2.S recipients than in placebo recipients (P = 0.0014).

The origin of this receptor is a person aged 18-65 years who received the Ad26.COV2.S COVID-19 vaccine or a placebo. Recombination linked TRBV13 to TRBJ2-5; TRBD2 agrees with 9 junctional bases. This specimen consisted of peripheral blood, obtained in a trial of Ad26.COV2.S vaccine versus placebo. CDR3 reads: CASSLMAGGRETQYF. At the DNA level, the sequence is TGTGCCAGCAGCTTAATGGCGGGAGGGCGTGAGACCCAGTACTTC.